These 8 T cell receptor beta chains were all obtained from the same sample, sequenced in a study of control samples from healthy donors and cancer patients. The assay was immunoSEQ multiplex PCR, and TCRdb's table has in-frame clones only and misses some. The sample records roughly 76,000 clones, approximately 94% being singletons. Source material: PBMCs. The receptors derive from a woman in her thirties or forties with lung cancer.

The CDR3 loop reads CASSTSGGASYNEQFF. The CDR3 DNA reads TGTGCCAGCAGCACTAGCGGGGGGGCCTCCTACAATGAGCAGTTCTTC. The V and J genes are TRBV3-1 (or the pseudogene TRBV3-2) and TRBJ2-1, with TRBD2 matching over 13 bases. In germline, CDR1 is LGHDT, CDR2 YNNKEL (reference sequence). The V gene end was trimmed by 5 bases and the J gene end by 0 bases; junction bases not matched to a gene: 1. The CDR3 runs to 16 residues.

The chain couples TRBV5-4 to TRBJ2-2; no definite D call. The germline V gene has CDR1 SGHNT and CDR2 YYREEE (reference sequence). V shed 1 base and J shed 2 bases, with 0 bases lying between them. CDR3 length: 12 amino acids. The CDR3 sequence is CASSLNTGELFF. In DNA, the CDR3 is TGTGCCAGCAGCTTGAACACCGGGGAGCTGTTTTTT.

The gene calls are TRBV7-6 and TRBJ1-3; D is possibly TRBD1 (5 bases). The V end was cut by 3 bases, the J end by 0 bases, with 9 bases between. Germline V gene lookup returns CDR1 SGHVS and CDR2 FNYEAQ. CDR3 size: 15 residues. CDR3 sequence: CASSFDGASGNTIYF. CDR3 bases: TGTGCCAGCAGCTTTGACGGGGCCTCTGGAAACACCATATATTTT.

The gene calls are TRBV4-2 and TRBJ2-5, with D uncertain. The CDR3 loop spans 14 amino acids. Between the trimmed V and J ends, which lost 3 bases and 2 bases, there was a span of 10 bases. CDR1 and CDR2 from the germline V gene are LGHNA and YNFKEQ. The CDR3: CASSHRASQETQYF. CDR3 nucleotides: TGTGCCAGCAGCCATCGGGCCTCTCAAGAGACCCAGTACTTC.

The CDR3 DNA reads TGTGCCAGTAGGCTTTTCAGCGGGGGAAAATCGGGCACAGATACGCAGTATTTT. It specifies CASRLFSGGKSGTDTQYF. This chain connects TRBV19 to TRBJ2-3; 8 bases are a match to TRBD2. The CDR3 extends over 18 amino acids. The trim removed 6 bases at V and 1 base at J, leaving 15 bases unmatched. Germline loops: CDR1 LNHDA, CDR2 SQIVND (reference sequence). Based on the CDR3 plus reference TRBV19 and TRBJ2-3, the full variable domain is DGGITQSPKYLFRKEGQNVTLSCEQNLNHDAMYWYRQDPGQGLRLIYYSQIVNDFQKGDIAEGYSVSREKKESFPLTVTSAQKNPTAFYLCASRLFSGGKSGTDTQYFGPGTRLTVL.

The chain is built from TRBV6-2 or TRBV6-3 and TRBJ1-2; D uncertain. Per germline, CDR1 MNHEY and CDR2 SVGEGT. The CDR3 loop spans 13 amino acids. The ends were cut back, 4 bases at V and 6 bases at J, with 12 bases in the middle. CDR3 protein: CASSLQSTDGYTF. The CDR3 DNA follows: TGTGCCAGCAGTTTACAGAGTACAGATGGCTACACCTTC.

The V call is TRBV12-3 or TRBV12-4, the J call TRBJ2-2; D is undetermined. Between the trimmed V and J ends, which lost 6 bases and 7 bases, there was a span of 9 bases. The length of the CDR3 is 12 residues. The CDR3 DNA reads as TGTGCCAGCAGCCCCTCCGTCGGGGAGCTGTTTTTT. Its protein is CASSPSVGELFF.

The rearrangement uses TRBV27 and TRBJ2-7; D might be TRBD2 (6 bases). There are 16 residues in the CDR3. Germline loops: CDR1 MNHEY, CDR2 SMNVEV (reference sequence). V was trimmed by 0 bases and J by 1 base, leaving 13 bases between them. CDR3 in amino acids: CASSLSPDGTSYEQYF. The CDR3 DNA is TGTGCCAGCAGTTTATCGCCGGACGGGACTTCCTACGAGCAGTACTTC.